The rows below give T cell receptor beta chains drawn from one sample of a study of blood T cell repertoires in COVID-19. Repertoires were generated with immunoSEQ multiplex PCR, while TCRdb's copy carries only in-frame clones and drops some. The table records 80,000 to 90,000 clones, about 84% of them present only once. The sequenced sample was peripheral blood. The receptor set was obtained from a woman aged 70-85 years with acute or convalescent COVID-19. Both conserved end residues are part of each CDR3. Each record gives: J gene, V gene, clone size, D gene, CDR3 DNA, CDR3 protein. D genes are given only for firm matches. The size entry is marked missing in some rows and otherwise reads once, few, many or a size class.

j_call: TRBJ2-1
v_call: TRBV19
clone_size: once
d_call: TRBD2
cdr3_nt: TGTGCCAGTACAACGATATCTGGGGCGGGGGTCAATGAGCAGTTCTTC
cdr3_aa: CASTTISGAGVNEQFF

j_call: TRBJ2-2
v_call: TRBV7-9
clone_size: .
d_call: TRBD1
cdr3_nt: TGTGCCAGCAGCTCGACGACAGGGAATCCCGGGGAGCTGTTTTTT
cdr3_aa: CASSSTTGNPGELFF

j_call: TRBJ2-2
v_call: TRBV6-5
clone_size: few
d_call: .
cdr3_nt: TGTGCCAGCAGTTATGGCGGGTGGCCCGGGGAGCTGTTTTTT
cdr3_aa: CASSYGGWPGELFF

j_call: TRBJ1-1
v_call: TRBV13
clone_size: .
d_call: .
cdr3_nt: TGTGCCAGCAGGGGGGCTCTTAGGGAGGGCACTGAAGCTTTCTTT
cdr3_aa: CASRGALREGTEAFF

j_call: TRBJ2-1
v_call: TRBV3-1/TRBV3-2
clone_size: .
d_call: TRBD2
cdr3_nt: TGTGCCAGCAGCCAAGATTGTGCGGGAGAAGGGTCCTACAATGAGCAGTTCTTC
cdr3_aa: CASSQDCAGEGSYNEQFF

j_call: TRBJ2-5
v_call: TRBV14
clone_size: .
d_call: .
cdr3_nt: TGTGCCAGCAGCCAAGATCTTATCCAAGAGACCCAGTACTTC
cdr3_aa: CASSQDLIQETQYF

j_call: TRBJ2-2
v_call: TRBV12-3/TRBV12-4
clone_size: .
d_call: .
cdr3_nt: TGTGCCAGCAGTTTGCGGAGTACCGGGGAGCTGTTTTTT
cdr3_aa: CASSLRSTGELFF

j_call: TRBJ1-1
v_call: TRBV7-2
clone_size: .
d_call: .
cdr3_nt: TGTGCCAGCAGCACGTCGACATATATGAACACTGAAGCTTTCTTT
cdr3_aa: CASSTSTYMNTEAFF

j_call: TRBJ1-1
v_call: TRBV28
clone_size: .
d_call: TRBD1
cdr3_nt: TGTGCCAGCAGTTCGACGGGACAGCGCTTGAGGAACACTGAAGCTTTCTTT
cdr3_aa: CASSSTGQRLRNTEAFF

j_call: TRBJ1-5
v_call: TRBV3-1/TRBV3-2
clone_size: .
d_call: TRBD1
cdr3_nt: TGTGCCAGCAGCCAAGAGACAGGGGGCAATCAGCCCCAGCATTTT
cdr3_aa: CASSQETGGNQPQHF

j_call: TRBJ2-1
v_call: TRBV6-5
clone_size: .
d_call: TRBD1
cdr3_nt: TGTGCCAGCAGAAACCGGGACAGGGGCTACAATGAGCAGTTCTTC
cdr3_aa: CASRNRDRGYNEQFF

j_call: TRBJ2-2
v_call: TRBV30
clone_size: .
d_call: TRBD1
cdr3_nt: TGTGCCTGGGACAGGGGCGGGTCCGGGGAGCTGTTTTTT
cdr3_aa: CAWDRGGSGELFF

j_call: TRBJ1-6
v_call: TRBV6-6
clone_size: .
d_call: TRBD1
cdr3_nt: TGTGCCAGCAGTCCCGGGACAGGGGGCTGGTCACCCCTCCACTTT
cdr3_aa: CASSPGTGGWSPLHF

j_call: TRBJ1-1
v_call: TRBV7-8
clone_size: .
d_call: .
cdr3_nt: TGTGCCAGCAGCCTACAGGGGAACACTGAAGCTTTCTTT
cdr3_aa: CASSLQGNTEAFF

j_call: TRBJ2-1
v_call: TRBV6-2/TRBV6-3
clone_size: .
d_call: TRBD2
cdr3_nt: TGTGCCAGCAGTCCCGGGGGGGCGTATAATGAGCAGTTCTTC
cdr3_aa: CASSPGGAYNEQFF

j_call: TRBJ2-2
v_call: TRBV18
clone_size: .
d_call: TRBD2
cdr3_nt: TGTGCCAGCTCACCAGTTAGCGGGTCGACGAACACCGGGGAGCTGTTTTTT
cdr3_aa: CASSPVSGSTNTGELFF

j_call: TRBJ2-3
v_call: TRBV18
clone_size: .
d_call: TRBD1
cdr3_nt: TGTGCCAGCTCACCTTCGACAGGGCACACAGATACGCAGTATTTT
cdr3_aa: CASSPSTGHTDTQYF

j_call: TRBJ1-5
v_call: TRBV5-4
clone_size: .
d_call: .
cdr3_nt: TGTGCCAGCAGCTTCCTAGGTAATCAGCCCCAGCATTTT
cdr3_aa: CASSFLGNQPQHF

j_call: TRBJ2-5
v_call: TRBV5-1
clone_size: .
d_call: .
cdr3_nt: TGCGCCAGCAGTCGGACAGCTCCCCAAGAGACCCAGTACTTC
cdr3_aa: CASSRTAPQETQYF

j_call: TRBJ2-1
v_call: TRBV5-1
clone_size: .
d_call: .
cdr3_nt: TGCGCCAGCAGCTTGGACCGGGGGACCTCCTACAATGAGCAGTTCTTC
cdr3_aa: CASSLDRGTSYNEQFF

j_call: TRBJ2-1
v_call: TRBV19
clone_size: .
d_call: TRBD1
cdr3_nt: TGTGCCAGTAGTATTTTAGGGGGACAGGTGCACAATGAGCAGTTCTTC
cdr3_aa: CASSILGGQVHNEQFF

j_call: TRBJ2-5
v_call: TRBV10-1
clone_size: .
d_call: .
cdr3_nt: TGCGCCAGCAGCCAGGGGGGTCGTGTCCAAGAGACCCAGTACTTC
cdr3_aa: CASSQGGRVQETQYF

j_call: TRBJ1-2
v_call: TRBV7-8
clone_size: .
d_call: TRBD1
cdr3_nt: TGTGCCAGCAGCCGAGGGACAGGCCCTTATGGCTACACCTTC
cdr3_aa: CASSRGTGPYGYTF

j_call: TRBJ1-4
v_call: TRBV15
clone_size: .
d_call: TRBD1
cdr3_nt: TGTGCCACCAGCAGAGCCACCGGGACAGGGGCTGAAAAACTGTTTTTT
cdr3_aa: CATSRATGTGAEKLFF

j_call: TRBJ2-5
v_call: TRBV7-9
clone_size: .
d_call: .
cdr3_nt: TGTGCCAGCAGCCTAGAGAGGGAGACCCAGTACTTC
cdr3_aa: CASSLERETQYF

j_call: TRBJ2-5
v_call: TRBV18
clone_size: .
d_call: .
cdr3_nt: TGTGCCAGCTCACCAGTAACCGGGACTGAAAAAGAGACCCAGTACTTC
cdr3_aa: CASSPVTGTEKETQYF

j_call: TRBJ2-3
v_call: TRBV10-1
clone_size: once
d_call: .
cdr3_nt: TGCGCCAGCAGTACCTCCGGACTGTCAGATACGCAGTATTTT
cdr3_aa: CASSTSGLSDTQYF

j_call: TRBJ2-5
v_call: TRBV18
clone_size: .
d_call: .
cdr3_nt: TGTGCCAGCTCACCACCGAGGCCTAGATTGATGGAGACCCAGTACTTC
cdr3_aa: CASSPPRPRLMETQYF

j_call: TRBJ1-2
v_call: TRBV28
clone_size: once
d_call: .
cdr3_nt: TGTGCCAGCAGTCCTGAATTAAGCTCAGGGCCCCCGGGCTACACCTTC
cdr3_aa: CASSPELSSGPPGYTF

j_call: TRBJ1-1
v_call: TRBV20-1
clone_size: .
d_call: .
cdr3_nt: TGCAGTGCTAGTAGCGGGGGGAAACCTGAAGCTTTCTTT
cdr3_aa: CSASSGGKPEAFF

j_call: TRBJ1-1
v_call: TRBV5-4
clone_size: .
d_call: .
cdr3_nt: TGTGCCAGCAGGGCGTCAGGGCAGGGACTTGAAGCTTTCTTT
cdr3_aa: CASRASGQGLEAFF

j_call: TRBJ2-5
v_call: TRBV27
clone_size: .
d_call: .
cdr3_nt: TGTGCCAGCAGTGTCCGGGGGTTCCAAGAGACCCAGTACTTC
cdr3_aa: CASSVRGFQETQYF

j_call: TRBJ1-2
v_call: TRBV15
clone_size: .
d_call: .
cdr3_nt: TGTGCCACCAGCCCTCAGGGGTCCTATGGCTACACCTTC
cdr3_aa: CATSPQGSYGYTF

j_call: TRBJ2-2
v_call: TRBV5-1
clone_size: .
d_call: TRBD2
cdr3_nt: TGCGCCAGCAGACCGAGCCTAGCGGCCTACACCGGGGAGCTGTTTTTT
cdr3_aa: CASRPSLAAYTGELFF